The T cell receptor (beta chain) under discussion was sequenced for a study of T-cell reconstitution after alpha-beta-depleted transplantation in children. Unique molecular identifiers were incorporated during preparation of the TCRbeta library. Via MiXCR, TCRdb re-called the PCR reads, giving one row per CDR3 protein. The sample carries hundreds of thousands of distinct CDR3 sequences, about an eighth recorded once. This clonotype was recorded at least ten times. The CDR3 consists of 12 residues. CDR1 is SQVTM, CDR2 ANQGSEA, per germline. V lost 5 bases to trimming and J lost 7 bases, with 12 bases between them.

This chain uses TRBV29-1 with TRBJ2-1; weak D call: TRBD1 (6 bases). The TCR comes from a male patient younger than 18 who had a stem cell transplant for acute myeloid leukemia, so the T cells may come from the graft donor. The sample in question was PBMCs, mostly from graft donor cells, obtained 360 days after TCRalphabeta/CD19-depleted stem cell transplant. The CDR3 sequence is CSVNRVRNEQFF. CDR3 bases: TGCAGCGTTAACAGGGTGCGGAATGAGCAGTTCTTC.